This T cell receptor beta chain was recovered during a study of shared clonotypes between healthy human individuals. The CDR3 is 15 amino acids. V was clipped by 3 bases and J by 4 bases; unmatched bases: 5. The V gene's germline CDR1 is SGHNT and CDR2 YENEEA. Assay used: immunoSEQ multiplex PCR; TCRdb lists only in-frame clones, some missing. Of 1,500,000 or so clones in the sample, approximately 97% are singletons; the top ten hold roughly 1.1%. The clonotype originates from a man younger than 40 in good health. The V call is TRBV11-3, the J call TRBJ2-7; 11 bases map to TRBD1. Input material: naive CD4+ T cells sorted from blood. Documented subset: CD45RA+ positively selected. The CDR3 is CASSLRTGGEYEQYF. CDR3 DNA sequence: TGTGCCAGCAGCTTGAGGACAGGGGGCGAATACGAGCAGTACTTC.